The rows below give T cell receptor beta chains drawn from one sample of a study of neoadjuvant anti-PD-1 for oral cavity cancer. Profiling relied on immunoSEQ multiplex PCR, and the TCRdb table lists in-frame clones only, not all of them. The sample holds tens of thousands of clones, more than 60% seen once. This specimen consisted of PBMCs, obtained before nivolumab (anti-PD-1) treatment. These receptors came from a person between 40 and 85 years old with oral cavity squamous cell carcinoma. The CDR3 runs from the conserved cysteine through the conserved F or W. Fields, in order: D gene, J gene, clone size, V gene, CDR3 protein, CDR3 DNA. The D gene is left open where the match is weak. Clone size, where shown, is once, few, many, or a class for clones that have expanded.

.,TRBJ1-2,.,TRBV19,CASSPGTANYGYTF,TGTGCCAGTAGTCCGGGGACTGCTAACTATGGCTACACCTTC
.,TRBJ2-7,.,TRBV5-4,CASSTEGRPDEQYF,TGTGCCAGCAGCACGGAGGGACGTCCGGACGAGCAGTACTTC
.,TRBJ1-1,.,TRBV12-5,CASGLTVNTEAFF,TGTGCTAGTGGACTGACAGTGAACACTGAAGCTTTCTTT
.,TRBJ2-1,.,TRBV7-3,CASSLGGGISYNEQFF,TGTGCCAGCAGCTTAGGCGGCGGGATCTCCTACAATGAGCAGTTCTTC
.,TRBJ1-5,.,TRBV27,CASRTGLGDQPQHF,TGTGCCAGCAGGACAGGTTTGGGCGATCAGCCCCAGCATTTT
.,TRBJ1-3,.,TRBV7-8,CASSPRLPSGNTIYF,TGTGCCAGCAGCCCACGGTTACCCTCTGGAAACACCATATATTTT
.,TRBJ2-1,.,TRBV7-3,CASSLNGYSDEQFF,TGTGCCAGCAGCTTGAATGGCTACTCCGATGAGCAGTTCTTC
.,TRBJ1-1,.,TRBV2,CASLPQGPMINAFF,TGTGCCAGCCTCCCCCAGGGGCCGATGATAAATGCTTTCTTT
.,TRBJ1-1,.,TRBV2,CASMWGEAFF,TGTGCCAGCATGTGGGGTGAAGCTTTCTTT
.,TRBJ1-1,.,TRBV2,CASSEERGTEAFF,TGTGCCAGCAGTGAAGAGAGAGGGACTGAAGCTTTCTTT
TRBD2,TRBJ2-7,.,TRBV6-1,CASNPGTRDEQYF,TGTGCCAGCAATCCCGGGACTAGAGACGAGCAGTACTTC
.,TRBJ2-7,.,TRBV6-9,CASSYQYF,TGTGCCAGCAGTTATCAGTACTTC
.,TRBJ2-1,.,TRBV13,CASSATRWTDRNEQFF,TGTGCCAGCAGCGCTACCAGATGGACGGACCGCAATGAGCAGTTCTTC
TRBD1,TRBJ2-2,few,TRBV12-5,CASGLPRGQGNTGELFF,TGTGCTAGTGGTTTGCCCCGAGGACAGGGGAACACCGGGGAGCTGTTTTTT
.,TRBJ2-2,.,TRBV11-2,CASSLGLFANTGELFF,TGTGCCAGCAGCTTAGGGCTATTCGCGAACACCGGGGAGCTGTTTTTT
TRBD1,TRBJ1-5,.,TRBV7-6,CASSSRDRGPQPQHF,TGTGCCAGCAGCTCCCGGGACAGGGGACCTCAGCCCCAGCATTTT
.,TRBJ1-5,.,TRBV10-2,CASSPGTGLTPSYVQPQHF,TGCGCCAGCAGTCCCGGGACGGGCCTAACTCCCTCCTACGTTCAGCCCCAGCATTTT
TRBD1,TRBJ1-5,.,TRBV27,CASNPSGTGFNQPQHF,TGTGCCAGCAACCCTTCAGGGACAGGCTTCAATCAGCCCCAGCATTTT
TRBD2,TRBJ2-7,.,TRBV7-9,CASSPSGGFSYEQYF,TGTGCCAGCAGCCCCAGCGGGGGCTTCTCCTACGAGCAGTACTTC
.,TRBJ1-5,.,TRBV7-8,CASSRSGTGEQPQHF,TGTGCCAGCAGCCGATCCGGGACGGGTGAGCAGCCCCAGCATTTT
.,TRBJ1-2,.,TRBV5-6,CASSPTGDYYGYTF,TGTGCCAGCAGCCCGACTGGGGACTACTATGGCTACACCTTC
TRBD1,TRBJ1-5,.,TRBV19,CASSARDRREHNQPQHF,TGTGCCAGTAGTGCTCGGGACAGGCGAGAGCACAATCAGCCCCAGCATTTT
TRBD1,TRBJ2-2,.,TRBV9,CASSVPRQGATGELFF,TGTGCCAGCAGCGTTCCCCGACAGGGAGCGACCGGGGAGCTGTTTTTT
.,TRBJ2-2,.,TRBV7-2,CASSLGVGANTGELFF,TGTGCCAGCAGCTTGGGGGTCGGGGCGAACACCGGGGAGCTGTTTTTT
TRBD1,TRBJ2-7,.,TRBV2,CASSEGTGYEQYF,TGTGCCAGCAGTGAAGGGACAGGGTATGAGCAGTACTTC
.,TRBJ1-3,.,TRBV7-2,CASSLEAGFDTIYF,TGTGCCAGCAGCTTAGAGGCCGGGTTTGACACCATATATTTT
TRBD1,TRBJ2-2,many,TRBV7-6,CASSRIGTGGESGELFF,TGTGCCAGCAGCCGGATTGGGACAGGGGGCGAGTCCGGGGAGCTGTTTTTT
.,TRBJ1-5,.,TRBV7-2,CASSPGWGANQPQHF,TGTGCCAGCAGCCCTGGTTGGGGGGCGAATCAGCCCCAGCATTTT
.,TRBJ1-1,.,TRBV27,CASSLRGSRRTEAFF,TGTGCCAGCAGTTTACGGGGGTCGAGACGCACTGAAGCTTTCTTT
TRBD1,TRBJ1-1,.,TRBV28,CASSFPGQGLPLAEAFF,TGTGCCAGCAGTTTCCCGGGACAGGGCCTTCCTTTGGCTGAAGCTTTCTTT
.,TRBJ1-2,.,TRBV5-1,CASSLEASNYGYTF,TGCGCCAGCAGCTTGGAGGCGTCCAACTATGGCTACACCTTC
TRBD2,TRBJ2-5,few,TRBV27,CASSSYTSLAGRRETQYF,TGTGCCAGCAGTTCCTATACCTCTCTAGCGGGAAGGAGAGAGACCCAGTACTTC
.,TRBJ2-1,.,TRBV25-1,CASSEYSPYNEQFF,TGTGCCAGCAGTGAATACAGCCCATACAATGAGCAGTTCTTC
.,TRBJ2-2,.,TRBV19,CASSIGLSVTGELFF,TGTGCCAGTAGTATAGGTTTGAGCGTCACCGGGGAGCTGTTTTTT
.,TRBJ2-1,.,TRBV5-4,CASSPGDFSYNEQFF,TGTGCCAGCAGCCCCGGGGACTTCTCCTACAATGAGCAGTTCTTC
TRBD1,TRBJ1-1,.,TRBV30,CAWSISRGLTEAFF,TGTGCCTGGAGTATCTCCAGGGGGCTCACTGAAGCTTTCTTT
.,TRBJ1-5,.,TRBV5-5,CASSQVWDIDQPQHF,TGTGCCAGCAGCCAAGTTTGGGACATAGATCAGCCCCAGCATTTT
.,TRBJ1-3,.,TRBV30,CAWKYGSGNTIYF,TGTGCCTGGAAGTACGGCTCTGGAAACACCATATATTTT
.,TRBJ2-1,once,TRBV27,CASSLRFSVGYNEQFF,TGTGCCAGCAGTTTACGGTTTTCTGTTGGTTACAATGAGCAGTTCTTC
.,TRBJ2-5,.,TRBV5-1,CASSLEGSRYQETQYF,TGCGCCAGCAGCTTGGAAGGCTCCCGGTACCAAGAGACCCAGTACTTC
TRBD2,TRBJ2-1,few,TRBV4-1,CASAVGGSNEQFF,TGCGCCAGCGCCGTCGGCGGGAGCAATGAGCAGTTCTTC
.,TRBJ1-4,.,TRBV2,CASTQGRGNEKLFF,TGTGCCAGCACCCAGGGGCGGGGGAATGAAAAACTGTTTTTT
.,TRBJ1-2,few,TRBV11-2,CASSLGRVFYGYTF,TGTGCCAGCAGCTTGGGACGGGTGTTCTATGGCTACACCTTC
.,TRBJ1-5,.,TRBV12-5,CASGLGTRSNQPQHF,TGTGCTAGTGGTTTGGGGACACGGAGCAATCAGCCCCAGCATTTT
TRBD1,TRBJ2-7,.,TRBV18,CASSPLPTGGGSYEQYF,TGTGCCAGCTCACCCCTCCCGACAGGGGGCGGCTCCTACGAGCAGTACTTC
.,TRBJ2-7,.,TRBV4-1,CASSQERRGRSHNEQYF,TGCGCCAGCAGCCAAGAAAGGAGGGGGCGCAGTCATAACGAGCAGTACTTC
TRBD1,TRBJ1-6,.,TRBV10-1,CASSAGTGQKPLHF,TGCGCCAGCAGTGCCGGGACAGGGCAAAAACCCCTCCACTTT
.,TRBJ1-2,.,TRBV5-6,CASSLNSGIKTYGYTF,TGTGCCAGCAGCTTGAACTCCGGGATCAAAACCTATGGCTACACCTTC
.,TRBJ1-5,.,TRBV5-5,CASSLGGAEVQPQHF,TGTGCCAGCAGCTTGGGCGGTGCTGAGGTACAGCCCCAGCATTTT
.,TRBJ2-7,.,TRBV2,CASSEGYSYEQYF,TGTGCCAGCAGTGAGGGTTACTCCTACGAGCAGTACTTC